A selection of T cell receptor beta chains follows, all from one sample in a study of tumor-infiltrating lymphocytes in primary liver carcinoma. TCRdb redid the calling of the multiplex PCR reads with MiXCR, one entry per CDR3 protein. The data contain around 120,000 distinct CDR3 sequences, roughly 70% of them singletons. Sequenced material: tumor-adjacent normal liver tissue. These receptors were collected from a woman aged 55-69 years with primary liver carcinoma and hepatitis B virus infection. Each CDR3 is given with its conserved first and last residue. A D gene is named only where the DNA matches it firmly. Rows may omit the clone size; those that give it use once, few, many or a size class.

J | V | D | size | DNA | CDR3
TRBJ1-2 | TRBV4-1 | . | many | TGCGCCAGCAGCCAAGATCGGGCTGGTGTCAGGGGTAACTATGGCTACACCTTC | CASSQDRAGVRGNYGYTF
TRBJ2-1 | TRBV5-6 | . | many | TGTGCCAGCAGAGGACACGGACAGAGCTCCTACAATGAGCAGTTCTTC | CASRGHGQSSYNEQFF
TRBJ2-2 | TRBV5-1 | . | . | TGTGCCAGCAGCTTGGACGTACACACCGGGGAGCTGTTTTTT | CASSLDVHTGELFF
TRBJ2-1 | TRBV29-1 | . | . | TGCAGCGTTGATGGATATCGAATCCACGAAGGGCAGTTCTTC | CSVDGYRIHEGQFF
TRBJ1-1 | TRBV11-2 | . | . | TGTGCCAGCAGCCCCGGGACGGGAGTGTTCACTGAAGTTTTCTTT | CASSPGTGVFTEVFF
TRBJ2-1 | TRBV10-2 | . | . | TGTGCCAGCAGTGATAGGGGGTTCGTCAGGCATGAGCAGTTCTTC | CASSDRGFVRHEQFF
TRBJ1-2 | TRBV28 | . | . | TGTGTCAGCAGCCTGAGGGGATGGGGCTACACCTTC | CVSSLRGWGYTF
TRBJ2-1 | TRBV30 | . | . | TGTGCCTGGAGTCAGGGGCCTGGGGATTACAATGAGCAATTCTTC | CAWSQGPGDYNEQFF
TRBJ2-1 | TRBV6-5 | . | . | TGTGCCGGCAGTTACCTACGCAGAGCTAAACTAGGGAATGAGCAGTTCTTC | CAGSYLRRAKLGNEQFF
TRBJ2-7 | TRBV12-3/TRBV12-4 | . | . | TGTGCCAGCAGTTTAACTAGAGGGAGCTACCAGCAGTACTTC | CASSLTRGSYQQYF
TRBJ1-6 | TRBV6-5 | . | . | TGTGCCAGTAGTTATGGGGCCTCACTCCTCCACTTT | CASSYGASLLHF
TRBJ2-3 | TRBV5-1 | . | many | TGCGCCAGCAGCCCTCGCAGGGCAGATACGCAGTATTTT | CASSPRRADTQYF
TRBJ2-3 | TRBV11-2 | TRBD1 | . | TGTGCCAGTAGCTTAGCCGGACAGGCGATCGCGGATACGCAGTATTTT | CASSLAGQAIADTQYF
TRBJ1-1 | TRBV11-2 | . | . | TGTGCCAGCAGTTTATGGGGTGGGGACACTGAAGCTCTCTTT | CASSLWGGDTEALF
TRBJ1-2 | TRBV6-5 | . | . | TGTGCCAACAGTTATTTCCCCCCTTCCTTCTATGGCTACACCTTC | CANSYFPPSFYGYTF
TRBJ1-5 | TRBV29-1 | . | many | TGCAGCGTTGAAGAAGACGGGGGTCAGCCCCAGCATTTT | CSVEEDGGQPQHF
TRBJ2-1 | TRBV29-1 | TRBD2 | many | TGCAGCGTAGACACTAGCGGGGTAAACAATGAGCAGTTCTTC | CSVDTSGVNNEQFF
TRBJ2-5 | TRBV5-4 | TRBD1 | . | TGTTCCAGCAGTCCGGGACAGACACCTTCGAGGGAGACCCAGTACTTC | CSSSPGQTPSRETQYF
TRBJ2-5 | TRBV7-9 | TRBD2 | . | TGTGCCAGCAGCTTTATAGCGGGAGGATCGGGAAAGACCCAGTATTTC | CASSFIAGGSGKTQYF
TRBJ2-1 | TRBV11-2 | . | . | TGTGCCAGGAGCTTTCTTAATGGTGAGCAGTTCTTC | CARSFLNGEQFF
TRBJ2-4 | TRBV4-2 | . | . | TGTGTCAGCAGCCAAGAGTCCCCTAGCGTGAGGGTGGGGCCAGGAAACATTCAGTACTTC | CVSSQESPSVRVGPGNIQYF
TRBJ2-1 | TRBV11-2 | . | . | TGTGCCAGCAACTTTACCCCACTGAGGAGCTCCTACATTGAGCAGCTCTTC | CASNFTPLRSSYIEQLF
TRBJ2-3 | TRBV28 | TRBD2 | . | TGTGCCAACAGTTCCTTTACGGGGAGGGCGGCAGATACGCAGTATTTT | CANSSFTGRAADTQYF
TRBJ2-7 | TRBV28 | . | . | TGTGCCAGTAGTTTACAGGCGACCTACGAGCAGTACTTC | CASSLQATYEQYF
TRBJ2-3 | TRBV29-1 | TRBD2 | . | TGCAGCTCACGAGTGCTAGCGGGCGTCACAGATAGGCAGTATTTT | CSSRVLAGVTDRQYF
TRBJ2-1 | TRBV29-1 | . | . | TGCAGCGCCATGGCAAGGGGGGACCACAATGAGCAGTTCTTC | CSAMARGDHNEQFF
TRBJ2-2 | TRBV6-5 | . | . | TGTGCCAGCAGACTATCAGGGATGAACATCGGGGAGCTGTTTTTT | CASRLSGMNIGELFF
TRBJ2-6 | TRBV12-3/TRBV12-4 | . | . | TGTGCCAGCAGTCCGCATCCAGGGGTCGGGGCCAACATCCTGACTTTC | CASSPHPGVGANILTF
TRBJ2-5 | TRBV11-2 | . | . | TGTGCCAGCAGCTTAGTCCCCGAGGCCCAGTACTTC | CASSLVPEAQYF
TRBJ1-1 | TRBV7-9 | TRBD1 | . | TGTGCCAGCAACTCCACAGGGGGAAAGGCTGAGGCTTTCTTT | CASNSTGGKAEAFF
TRBJ2-1 | TRBV24-1 | TRBD2 | . | TGTGCCACCAGTGGGACTAGCGGGACGCCACATGAACAGTTCTTC | CATSGTSGTPHEQFF
TRBJ1-2 | TRBV6-5 | . | once | TGTGCCAGCGATCAGACCGGGACACGGGGTGGCTATGGCTACACCTTC | CASDQTGTRGGYGYTF
TRBJ2-7 | TRBV5-1 | . | . | TGCGCCAGCAGCTTGGAGACGGGGCACGGGTCCTACGGGCAGTACTTC | CASSLETGHGSYGQYF
TRBJ2-2 | TRBV6-2/TRBV6-3 | TRBD2 | . | TGTGCCACCAGTTATCATAGCGGGAGGGCCAAGGGGGAGCTGTTTTTT | CATSYHSGRAKGELFF
TRBJ1-2 | TRBV7-9 | . | . | TGTGCCAGCAGCTTATTCGGCGGACCCCATAACTATGGCTACACCTTC | CASSLFGGPHNYGYTF
TRBJ2-1 | TRBV4-1 | TRBD2 | . | TGCGCCAGCAGCCAAGATGTGGGACTAGCGGGAGTAGGCGGCAATGAGCAGTTCTTC | CASSQDVGLAGVGGNEQFF
TRBJ1-3 | TRBV6-5 | . | . | . | CARSYRCNSRNTIYF
TRBJ2-3 | TRBV11-1 | TRBD2 | . | TGTGCCAGCAGCTTAAGGCAATGTGCGGGAGGATCTCACTTT | CASSLRQCAGGSHF
TRBJ1-4 | TRBV29-1 | . | . | TGCAGCGTTGAAGGATCTCAAGATTTAGTAGGGTGCTATAATGTAAAACTGTTTTTT | CSVEGSQDLVGCYNVKLFF
TRBJ2-1 | TRBV4-1 | . | . | TGCGCCAGCAGCCAAGACGGGAGTCCCTTCTCCTACAATGAGCAGTTCTTC | CASSQDGSPFSYNEQFF
TRBJ2-7 | TRBV11-2 | . | medium-sized | TGTGCCAGCGGGGGTAGCTCCTACGAGCAGTACTTC | CASGGSSYEQYF